This T cell receptor (beta chain) emerged from a study of blood T cell repertoires in COVID-19. Study-level information: Specimens from acute and convalescent COVID-19 originated in the United States, Italy and Spain. T cells, B-cell-depleted T cells, or PBMCs supplied cDNA or gDNA.

Original processing methods: Amplification of reference gene primers was used by the study to estimate nucleated cell counts. Assay: immunoSEQ multiplex PCR; the TCRdb copy retains only in-frame clones and omits some. V, J and clone size are those of that table, while D and trimming were read from the DNA. In the table there are approximately 130,000 clones, 77% of which are singletons. Losses at the gene ends were 11 bases for V and 2 bases for J; bases not matched to a gene: 6. Germline V gene sequence: CDR1 ENHRY, CDR2 SYGVKD. This CDR3 is 14 amino acids long. The specimen was peripheral blood. This rearrangement joins TRBV10-3 to TRBJ2-2, with 9 nucleotides matching TRBD2. The clonotype originates from a man older than 75 with acute or convalescent COVID-19. This CDR3 is CASRAGGNTGELFF. CDR3 nucleotide sequence: TGTGCCTCACGAGCGGGGGGCAACACCGGGGAGCTGTTTTTT.